A single sample is the source of the 7 T cell receptor beta chains below, sequenced in a study of shared clonotypes between healthy human individuals. The method was immunoSEQ multiplex PCR; TCRdb's version includes in-frame clones alone and lacks a portion of them. The data hold some 2,100,000 clones, with 95% observed a single time. Sequenced material: naive CD4+ T cells sorted from blood. Subset specified: CD45RA+ positively selected. The receptors come from a man younger than 35 in good health.

This clone was detected only once. J is TRBJ2-1 and V is TRBV6-5, with D unclear. Germline CDR1 is MNHEY and CDR2 is SVGAGI. Deletions cut 6 bases from V and 7 bases from J, with 10 bases between. There are 12 residues in the CDR3. The CDR3 sequence: CASRPGQNEQFF. In DNA form, the CDR3 reads TGTGCCAGCAGACCGGGCCAGAATGAGCAGTTCTTC.

The genes are TRBV28 and TRBJ2-7; 7 bases match TRBD1. The CDR3 runs 14 residues. Germline values: CDR1 MDHEN, CDR2 SYDVKM. After removal of 1 base from V and 6 bases from J, the junction contained 6 bases not matched to a gene. This CDR3 reads CASSLLDRWSEQYF. The CDR3 region has the DNA TGTGCCAGCAGTTTATTGGACAGGTGGAGCGAGCAGTACTTC.

A note on this clone: Other DNA sequences of this sample code for an identical CDR3. The rearrangement links TRBV30 to TRBJ2-7; D is uncertain. V lost 1 base and J lost 4, with 8 bases in between. The length of the CDR3 is 12 residues. In germline, CDR1 is GTSNPN, CDR2 SVGIG (reference sequence). As DNA, the CDR3 is TGTGCCTGGAGTGGTGGAGCATACGAGCAGTACTTC. Protein: CAWSGGAYEQYF. Combining the CDR3 with reference TRBV30 and TRBJ2-7 gives the whole variable domain SQTIHQWPATLVQPVGSPLSLECTVEGTSNPNLYWYRQAAGRGLQLLFYSVGIGQISSEVPQNLSASRPQDRQFILSSKKLLLSDSGFYLCAWSGGAYEQYFGPGTRLTVT.

This chain links TRBV30 with TRBJ1-6; D is undetermined. This CDR3 contains 13 residues. Trimming left V 5 bases short and J 7 bases short, with 12 bases between. The germline gives CDR1 GTSNPN, CDR2 SVGIG (reference sequence). This CDR3 reads CAWRRAENSPLHF. In DNA, the CDR3 is TGTGCCTGGCGTCGAGCTGAGAATTCACCCCTCCACTTT.

The V gene is TRBV6-1, the J gene TRBJ2-7; possibly TRBD1 or TRBD2 for D (7 bases each). Trimming removed 8 bases at V and 1 base at J, with 15 bases between. In germline, CDR1 is MNHNS, CDR2 SASEGT. The CDR3 extends over 14 amino acids. In DNA form, the CDR3 reads TGTGCCAGCGCCGACAGGGAGGGGTCCTACGAGCAGTACTTC. Translation gives CASADREGSYEQYF.

The count of this clone is one. The genes are TRBV5-1 and TRBJ2-2; D is perhaps TRBD2 (5 bases). Between the trimmed V and J ends, which lost 4 bases and 4 bases, there was a span of 20 bases. The CDR3 runs to 17 residues. CDR1 and CDR2 from the germline V gene are SGHRS and YFSETQ. The CDR3 loop reads CASSRGLLEQATGELFF. In nucleotides, the CDR3 is TGCGCCAGCAGCCGAGGACTCCTGGAACAAGCCACCGGGGAGCTGTTTTTT. Combining the CDR3 with reference TRBV5-1 and TRBJ2-2 gives the whole variable domain KAGVTQTPRYLIKTRGQQVTLSCSPISGHRSVSWYQQTPGQGLQFLFEYFSETQRNKGNFPGRFSGRQFSNSRSEMNVSTLELGDSALYLCASSRGLLEQATGELFFGEGSRLTVL.

The sample holds one count of this clone. The chain has TRBV27 and TRBJ1-2; D uncertain. Trimming pared 4 bases from V and 5 bases from J, leaving 8 bases between. The CDR3 contains 12 residues. Germline lookup yields CDR1 MNHEY and CDR2 SMNVEV (reference sequence). For the CDR3, the DNA is TGTGCCAGCAGTTCGCTAAGATATGGCTACACCTTC. This codes for CASSSLRYGYTF.